The sequence of this T cell receptor beta chain was determined in a study of blood T cell repertoires in COVID-19. Across the whole study: COVID-19 samples, acute and convalescent, were from the United States, Italy and Spain.

The germline V gene encodes CDR1 SGDLS and CDR2 YYNGEE. V was clipped by 2 bases and J by 1 base, with 9 bases between them. The CDR3 covers 15 residues. The authors' processing: Reference gene primer amplification gave nucleated cell count estimates. Sequenced by immunoSEQ multiplex PCR; TCRdb stores in-frame clones only, minus some. V and J calls and clone size are those listed in that table; D and trimming were worked out from the DNA. The sample has fewer than 300,000 clones, approximately 93% seen once. The chain has TRBV9 and TRBJ2-2; TRBD2 might be the D (6 bases). The clonotype originates from a woman aged 25 to 39 with COVID-19, enrolled during active disease. Sequenced input: peripheral blood. In nucleotides, the CDR3 is TGTGCCAGCAGCGTGGGGGGAGGGAACACCGGGGAGCTGTTTTTT. This codes for CASSVGGGNTGELFF.